The next 17 T cell receptor beta chains were all read from a single sample in a study of control samples from healthy donors and cancer patients. Some clones are missing from TCRdb's copy, which holds only in-frame ones; the method was immunoSEQ multiplex PCR. The sample shows 15,000 to 20,000 clones, 88% of them seen only once. The source material was PBMCs. The receptors shown here come from a woman aged 60-75 years with head and neck cancer.

This clone was seen just once. The rearrangement joins TRBV5-1 to TRBJ2-1; D gene uncertain. The length of the CDR3 is 15 residues. Trimming cost V 0 bases and J 3 bases, with 10 bases left between them. Germline V gives CDR1 SGHRS, CDR2 YFSETQ. The CDR3: CASSLVVGSYNEQFF. The CDR3 DNA sequence: TGCGCCAGCAGCTTGGTTGTCGGCAGCTACAATGAGCAGTTCTTC.

The chain combines TRBV3-1 (or the pseudogene TRBV3-2) with TRBJ2-7, with 9 bases matching TRBD2. The junction had 5 bases not matched to a gene; V was cut back by 3 bases and J by 5 bases. Germline assignment: CDR1 LGHDT and CDR2 YNNKEL (reference sequence). The CDR3 is 14 residues long. CDR3 residues: CASSQWASGNEQYF. CDR3 DNA sequence: TGTGCCAGCAGCCAGTGGGCTAGCGGGAACGAGCAGTACTTC.

The chain recombines TRBV28 with TRBJ1-5; TRBD1 matches 8 bases. The ends lost 4 bases at V and 2 bases at J; junction bases unmatched: 1. There are 14 residues in the CDR3. The germline V gene has CDR1 MDHEN and CDR2 SYDVKM. The chain's CDR3 is CASSSGQGNQPQHF. In DNA form, the CDR3 reads TGTGCCAGCAGTTCGGGACAGGGCAATCAGCCCCAGCATTTT.

The rearrangement links TRBV2 to TRBJ1-2; tentative D call: TRBD1 (5 bases). The CDR3 has 17 residues. Germline V gives CDR1 SNHLY, CDR2 FYNNEI. Deletions cut 2 bases from V and 1 base from J, with 17 bases between. CDR3 coding DNA: TGTGCCAGCAGTGAAAGGACAACTACCCTTATTAACTATGGCTACACCTTC. Translated, it gives CASSERTTTLINYGYTF.

The rearrangement uses TRBV7-8 and TRBJ2-1, with 7 bases lining up with TRBD1. CDR3 length: 15 amino acids. Germline trimming cut 4 bases from V and 6 bases from J; bases unmatched to any gene: 9. Germline V CDR1 and CDR2: SGHVS, FQNEAQ. The CDR3 region has the DNA TGTGCCAGCAGCTCACAGGGGTTGGCTTTCAATGAGCAGTTCTTC. It translates to CASSSQGLAFNEQFF.

The count of this clone is one. J is TRBJ2-5 and V is TRBV27; 11 nucleotides agree with TRBD1. Unmatched junction bases numbered 9, after V lost 5 bases and J lost 7 bases. Germline values: CDR1 MNHEY, CDR2 SMNVEV (reference sequence). The CDR3 totals 15 residues. The CDR3 region has the DNA TGTGCCAGCAGTACGAGGACAGGGGGCGGTGGGACCCAGTACTTC. Translation gives CASSTRTGGGGTQYF.

The J gene is TRBJ1-3, the V gene TRBV15, with D hard to call. V dropped 5 bases and J dropped 0 bases, with 11 bases sitting between them. Germline lookup yields CDR1 LNHNV and CDR2 YYDKDF (reference sequence). CDR3 length: 15 residues. The CDR3 is CATSLGWASGNTIYF. As DNA, the CDR3 is TGTGCCACCAGCCTGGGATGGGCCTCTGGAAACACCATATATTTT.

This chain uses TRBV5-1 with TRBJ1-1; D is undetermined. V shed 2 bases and J shed 0 bases, with 5 bases lying between them. Germline V gene lookup returns CDR1 SGHRS and CDR2 YFSETQ. CDR3 length: 13 residues. The CDR3 sequence is CASSFKLNTEAFF. Here the CDR3 DNA reads TGCGCCAGCAGCTTTAAGTTGAACACTGAAGCTTTCTTT.

This clone is judged medium-sized. CDR3 in amino acids: CASSAGSGEYGIQYF. DNA for the CDR3: TGTGCCAGCAGCGCGGGATCGGGAGAGTATGGCATTCAGTACTTC. V usage is TRBV27 and J usage is TRBJ2-4; tentative D call: TRBD2 (6 bases). The CDR3 totals 15 residues. The germline V gene encodes CDR1 MNHEY and CDR2 SMNVEV (reference sequence). V was cut by 6 bases and J by 9 bases, with 21 bases left in between.

This clone was counted a single time. The rearrangement uses TRBV13 and TRBJ2-7; TRBD2 aligns across 13 bases. The CDR3 consists of 15 residues. Germline V gene sequence: CDR1 PRHDT, CDR2 FYEKMQ (reference sequence). Unmatched junction bases numbered 7, after V lost 5 bases and J lost 6 bases. CDR3 residues: CASSELAGGWGEQYF. The CDR3 DNA reads TGTGCCAGCAGCGAACTAGCGGGAGGGTGGGGCGAGCAGTACTTC.

This rearrangement joins TRBV27 to TRBJ1-2; D might be TRBD1 (6 bases). The V end lost 3 bases, the J end lost 5 bases, and 16 bases lay between the germline ends. The germline gives CDR1 MNHEY, CDR2 SMNVEV (reference sequence). This CDR3 is 15 amino acids long. The CDR3 region is CASSLGGGSRYGYTF. The CDR3 DNA is TGTGCCAGCAGTTTGGGGGGGGGCTCTAGGTATGGCTACACCTTC.

This chain uses TRBV2 with TRBJ2-7, with 12 bases matching TRBD1. The J segment lost 7 bases and the V segment lost 8 bases, leaving 15 bases of the junction unmatched. Germline CDR1 reads SNHLY; CDR2 reads FYNNEI. The CDR3 is made up of 16 amino acids. This CDR3 reads CASALEAGQGAREQYF. The CDR3 bases are TGTGCCAGCGCCTTGGAGGCGGGACAGGGGGCACGGGAGCAGTACTTC.

The V and J genes are TRBV7-9 and TRBJ2-7; possible D gene TRBD2, 7 bases. Germline assignment: CDR1 SEHNR and CDR2 FQNEAQ (reference sequence). The CDR3 has 14 amino acids. V was shortened by 3 bases and J by 5 bases, with 14 bases between the two germline ends. CDR3 loop: CASSFHGGGDEQYF. In DNA, the CDR3 is TGTGCCAGCAGCTTCCATGGGGGGGGCGACGAGCAGTACTTC.

The chain links TRBV7-3 to TRBJ2-3; no reliable D call. The CDR3 has 14 residues. The germline V gene has CDR1 SGHTA and CDR2 FQGTGA. Trimming stripped 5 bases from V and 5 bases from J, with 14 bases between. The CDR3 bases are TGTGCCAGCAGCCGTGTCCCCAAAGGAGATACGCAGTATTTT. This encodes CASSRVPKGDTQYF. The full variable domain, in which reference TRBV7-3 and TRBJ2-3 provide the parts outside the CDR3, is GAGVSQTPSNKVTEKGKYVELRCDPISGHTALYWYRQSLGQGPEFLIYFQGTGAADDSGLPNDRFFAVRPEGSVSTLKIQRTERGDSAVYLCASSRVPKGDTQYFGPGTRLTVL.

The chain has TRBV18 and TRBJ2-2; D ambiguous. The ends were cut back, 5 bases at V and 5 bases at J, with 3 bases in the middle. The V gene's germline CDR1 is KGHSH and CDR2 LQKENI. The CDR3 covers 11 residues. CDR3 in amino acids: CASSGTGELFF. DNA of the CDR3: TGTGCCAGCTCAGGGACCGGGGAGCTGTTTTTT. The full variable domain, with the rest looked up from reference TRBV18 and TRBJ2-2, is NAGVMQNPRHLVRRRGQEARLRCSPMKGHSHVYWYRQLPEEGLKFMVYLQKENIIDESGMPKERFSAEFPKEGPSILRIQQVVRGDSAAYFCASSGTGELFFGEGSRLTVL.

With regard to this clone: Within the sample, other DNA sequences also encode this same CDR3. The CDR3, as DNA: TGTGCCAGCAGTTTAGCAGGGGCTCGGGAGACCCAGTACTTC. Protein: CASSLAGARETQYF. The chain uses TRBV28 and TRBJ2-5; weak D call: TRBD1 (6 bases). This CDR3 is 14 amino acids long. Germline CDR1 and CDR2: MDHEN and SYDVKM. Between the trimmed V and J ends, which lost 2 bases and 5 bases, there was a span of 12 bases.

The rearrangement links TRBV30 to TRBJ2-1, with D uncertain. Germline V gene lookup returns CDR1 GTSNPN and CDR2 SVGIG (reference sequence). V dropped 0 bases and J dropped 3 bases, with 15 bases sitting between them. The CDR3 covers 16 residues. CDR3 coding DNA: TGTGCCTGGAGTGTATTCGGAAACCACTACTACAATGAGCAGTTCTTC. As protein: CAWSVFGNHYYNEQFF.